This T cell receptor (beta chain) comes out of a study of cytomegalovirus exposure and HLA in healthy donors. The ends were cut back, 5 bases at V and 4 bases at J, with 12 bases in the middle. CDR3 length: 13 residues. From germline, CDR1 is SNHLY and CDR2 FYNNEI. Produced via immunoSEQ multiplex PCR; TCRdb's table is partial and in-frame only. The sample carries about 68,000 clones, more than 95% recorded once. This sequence originates from a man younger than 35 in good health and CMV-seronegative. Sequenced sample: PBMCs. The rearrangement links TRBV2 to TRBJ2-7; D perhaps matches TRBD1 (5 bases). Here the CDR3 DNA reads TGTGCCAGCAGTTACAGGCACTTTTACGAGCAGTACTTC. It specifies CASSYRHFYEQYF.